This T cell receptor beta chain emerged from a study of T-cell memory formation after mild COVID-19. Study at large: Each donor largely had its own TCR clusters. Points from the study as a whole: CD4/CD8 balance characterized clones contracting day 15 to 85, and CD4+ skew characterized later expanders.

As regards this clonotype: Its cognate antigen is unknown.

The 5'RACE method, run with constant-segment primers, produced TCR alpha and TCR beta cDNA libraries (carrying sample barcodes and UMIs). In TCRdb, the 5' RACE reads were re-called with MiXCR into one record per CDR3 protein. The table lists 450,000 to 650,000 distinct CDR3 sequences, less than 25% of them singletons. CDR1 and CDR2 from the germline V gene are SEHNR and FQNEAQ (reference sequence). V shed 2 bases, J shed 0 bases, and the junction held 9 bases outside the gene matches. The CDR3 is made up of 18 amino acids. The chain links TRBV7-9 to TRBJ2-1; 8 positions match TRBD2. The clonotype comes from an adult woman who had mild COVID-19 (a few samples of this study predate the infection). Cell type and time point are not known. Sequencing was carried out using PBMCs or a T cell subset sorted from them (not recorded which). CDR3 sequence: CASSLPRTSGSSYNEQFF. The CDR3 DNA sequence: TGTGCCAGCAGCTTACCCCGTACTAGCGGCAGCTCCTACAATGAGCAGTTCTTC. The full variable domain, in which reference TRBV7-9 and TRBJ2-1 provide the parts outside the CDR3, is DTGVSQNPRHKITKRGQNVTFRCDPISEHNRLYWYRQTLGQGPEFLTYFQNEAQLEKSRLLSDRFSAERPKGSFSTLEIQRTEQGDSAMYLCASSLPRTSGSSYNEQFFGPGTRLTVL.